This T cell receptor (beta chain) was documented in a study of blood T cell repertoires in COVID-19. Study details: Acute-phase and convalescent COVID-19 samples originated in the United States, Italy and Spain.

In the study's own analysis: Amplification with reference gene primers provided the estimates of nucleated cell counts. Libraries were prepared by immunoSEQ multiplex PCR; TCRdb keeps only in-frame clonotypes and omits some of them. V and J calls and clone size are given by that table; D and trimming were obtained from the DNA. The data hold approximately 300,000 clones, with around 84% observed a single time. Participants were placed into cohorts based on the clinical history they reported. Germline V lookup: CDR1 MNHEY, CDR2 SVGAGI. Unmatched junction bases numbered 6, after V lost 7 bases and J lost 4 bases. The CDR3 runs 14 residues. This clone was counted only a few times.

The sample comprised PBMCs or T cells enriched from blood (not recorded which). The V call is TRBV6-5, the J call TRBJ2-3; 9 bases fit TRBD1. The clonotype was recovered from a young woman who had recovered from COVID-19. The CDR3 DNA reads as TGTGCCAGCATGACAGGGGGGGGGTCAGATACGCAGTATTTT. Its protein product is CASMTGGGSDTQYF.